This entry concerns a single T cell receptor (beta chain). What it recognizes is unknown. Original methodology: Filtering differed because ImmunoSEQ produced junction-only sequences that carried no quality scores. Assay: immunoSEQ multiplex PCR; the TCRdb copy retains only in-frame clones and omits some. V, J and clone size are taken as reported in that table, and D and trimming were inferred from the DNA itself. The table records approximately 340,000 clones, about 70% of them present only once. Healthy HIV-negative adults without recent acute infections or vaccinations served as donors. The sample belongs to a study of shared clonotypes between healthy human individuals. Study-level points and caveats: Among non-shared clonotypes, generation probabilities were lower than among those shared by all four donors. Approximately 4.5% was the fraction of naive CD4 clonotypes found shared across a few donors.

Germline assignment: CDR1 SGDLS and CDR2 YYNGEE. V was shortened by 7 bases and J by 3 bases, with 18 bases between the two germline ends. The CDR3 extends over 15 amino acids. Sequencing used memory CD4+ T cells sorted from blood. Subset: CD45RA-negative fraction. The chain carries TRBV9 and TRBJ2-3; D may match TRBD1 or TRBD2 (5 bases each). This receptor was taken from a man under 40 in good health. The DNA for the CDR3 is TGTGCCAGCGGAGCCCCTGGGACGCTTACAGATACGCAGTATTTT. This gives the protein CASGAPGTLTDTQYF.